The next 10 T cell receptor beta chains were all read from a single sample in a study of T cell responses to AZD1222 COVID-19 vaccine. TCRdb's table, derived via immunoSEQ multiplex PCR, lists solely in-frame clones and lacks some. This table holds over 120,000 clones, 85% to 95% found once. This specimen consisted of peripheral blood, obtained after recovery from COVID-19. These receptors were collected from an adult who had recovered from COVID-19.

This chain uses TRBV11-2 with TRBJ2-7; D might be TRBD1 or TRBD2, each matching 5 bases. V lost 7 bases, J lost 6 bases, and 19 bases lay in between. The CDR3 loop spans 14 amino acids. Germline loops: CDR1 SGHAT, CDR2 FQNNGV. Here the CDR3 reads CASTSTPVGVEQYF. CDR3 DNA: TGTGCCAGCACCAGTACCCCGGTGGGGGTCGAGCAGTACTTC.

The rearrangement links TRBV11-2 to TRBJ1-1, with D possibly matching TRBD1 (6 bases). Trimming removed 5 bases at V and 0 bases at J, with 13 bases between. In germline, CDR1 is SGHAT, CDR2 FQNNGV. The CDR3 loop spans 15 amino acids. The CDR3 DNA is TGTGCCAGCAGCCCCCGGGGGGCGGTGAACACTGAAGCTTTCTTT. Translation gives CASSPRGAVNTEAFF.

CDR3 DNA sequence: TGTGCCAGCTCACCAGAAGGTTTCGTTCGTCAGCCCCAGCATTTT. Encoded protein: CASSPEGFVRQPQHF. The V and J genes are TRBV18 and TRBJ1-5; unclear D gene. V was clipped by 2 bases and J by 6 bases, with 14 bases between them. CDR1 and CDR2 from the germline V gene are KGHSH and LQKENI. This CDR3 region has 15 residues.

The chain is built from TRBV9 and TRBJ2-3, with D possibly TRBD2 on 6 matching bases. The V and J ends lost 5 bases and 6 bases respectively, with 25 bases between them. This CDR3 has 17 amino acids. Germline V gene sequence: CDR1 SGDLS, CDR2 YYNGEE. CDR3 in amino acids: CASSEGRLGSVLDTQYF. CDR3 coding DNA: TGTGCCAGCAGTGAAGGCCGACTAGGATCAGTGTTGGATACGCAGTATTTT.

The gene calls are TRBV14 and TRBJ1-2; D possibly corresponds to TRBD1 (5 bases). Germline V gives CDR1 SGHDN, CDR2 FVKESK. V lost 4 bases, J lost 4 bases, and 13 bases lay in between. CDR3 size: 14 residues. CDR3 coding DNA: TGTGCCAGCAGCCCCGCCGGCGGGGCCTATGGCTACACCTTC. The encoded protein is CASSPAGGAYGYTF.

This clone was seen a single time. V usage is TRBV28 and J usage is TRBJ1-1, with TRBD1 matching over 12 bases. This CDR3 has 16 residues. CDR1 is MDHEN, CDR2 SYDVKM, per germline. The V and J ends lost 4 bases and 6 bases, in that order; junction bases with no gene match: 9. The CDR3 protein is CASSSMPGQGASEAFF. For the CDR3, the DNA is TGTGCCAGCAGTTCGATGCCGGGACAGGGGGCCTCTGAAGCTTTCTTT.

This chain links TRBV10-2 with TRBJ1-2; TRBD1 matches 9 bases. Germline V gives CDR1 WSHSY, CDR2 SAAADI. The trim removed 3 bases at V and 8 bases at J, leaving 4 bases unmatched. There are 13 residues in the CDR3. The DNA for the CDR3 is TGCGCCAGCAGTGAAGGGACAGGGAACGGCTACACCTTC. Translating gives CASSEGTGNGYTF.

The chain employs TRBV5-5 and TRBJ2-4, with TRBD2 as a possible D gene (6 bases). Germline CDR1 is SGHKS and CDR2 is YYEKEE (reference sequence). V was cut by 3 bases and J by 9 bases, with 25 bases left in between. This CDR3 region has 17 residues. In DNA, the CDR3 is TGTGCCAGCAGCTCCCCCGCCCCCCTCGGGGGAGTGGGCATTCAGTACTTC. As protein: CASSSPAPLGGVGIQYF.

The chain recombines TRBV6-5 with TRBJ2-2; tentative D call: TRBD1 (5 bases). Per germline, CDR1 MNHEY and CDR2 SVGAGI. This CDR3 is built from 13 residues. Trimming shortened V by 2 bases and J by 6 bases, and 7 bases separated the two germline ends. The CDR3 loop is CASSYQGAGELFF. Written as DNA, the CDR3 is TGTGCCAGCAGTTACCAAGGGGCCGGGGAGCTGTTTTTT.

Concerning this clone: At one end, the junction sequence differs from germline, possibly due to a read error. The rearrangement joins TRBV18 to TRBJ1-2; 8 bases are shared with TRBD1. Looked up from germline, CDR1 is KGHSH and CDR2 is LQKENI. CDR3 length: 15 amino acids. The CDR3 coding sequence is TGTGCCAGCTCACCACCGTCGATTGGACAGGGCTCGAAGCCGTTC. Protein product: CASSPPSIGQGSKPF.